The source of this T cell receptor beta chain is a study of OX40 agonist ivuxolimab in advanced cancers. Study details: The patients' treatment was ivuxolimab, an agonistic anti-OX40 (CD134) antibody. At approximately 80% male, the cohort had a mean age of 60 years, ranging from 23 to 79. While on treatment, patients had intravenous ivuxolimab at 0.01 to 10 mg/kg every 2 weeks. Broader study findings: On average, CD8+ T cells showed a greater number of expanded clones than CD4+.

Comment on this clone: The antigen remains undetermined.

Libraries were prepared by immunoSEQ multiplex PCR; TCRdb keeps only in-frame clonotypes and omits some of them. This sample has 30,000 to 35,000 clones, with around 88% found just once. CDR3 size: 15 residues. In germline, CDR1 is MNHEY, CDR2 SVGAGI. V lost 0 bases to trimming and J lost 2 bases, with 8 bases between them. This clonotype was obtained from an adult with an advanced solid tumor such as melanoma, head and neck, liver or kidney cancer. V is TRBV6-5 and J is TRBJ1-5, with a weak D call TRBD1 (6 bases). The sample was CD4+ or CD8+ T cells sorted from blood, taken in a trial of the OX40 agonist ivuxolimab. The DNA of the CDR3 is TGTGCCAGCAGTTACTCGGGACACGGCAATCAGCCCCAGCATTTT. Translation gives CASSYSGHGNQPQHF.